Presented here are 20 T cell receptor beta chains from one specimen sequenced in a study of early stage breast cancer tumors. Libraries were prepared by immunoSEQ multiplex PCR; TCRdb keeps only in-frame clonotypes and omits some of them. The sample comprises some 48,000 clones, roughly 84% of which are singletons, and roughly 1.5% rests with the top ten. The sample comprised blood. Every receptor here comes from a person aged 45-60 years with breast cancer.

This clone was counted once. The chain uses TRBV14 and TRBJ1-2; perhaps TRBD1 as D (5 bases). Per germline, CDR1 SGHDN and CDR2 FVKESK. This CDR3 contains 17 residues. Trimming left V 3 bases short and J 2 bases short, with 19 bases between. The CDR3 sequence: CASSQPRTGDPNYGYTF. For the CDR3, the DNA is TGTGCCAGCAGCCAGCCACGCACAGGTGACCCCAACTATGGCTACACCTTC.

The chain links TRBV5-5 to TRBJ2-7; a possible D gene is TRBD1 (6 bases). Trimming pared 3 bases from V and 2 bases from J, leaving 12 bases between. Looked up from germline, CDR1 is SGHKS and CDR2 is YYEKEE (reference sequence). The CDR3 length is 14 residues. The CDR3 protein is CASSSWDTAYEQYF. The CDR3 coding sequence is TGTGCCAGCAGCTCGTGGGACACTGCCTACGAGCAGTACTTC.

This rearrangement joins TRBV9 to TRBJ1-1, with D possibly TRBD1 on 5 matching bases. The CDR3 extends over 15 amino acids. From germline, CDR1 is SGDLS and CDR2 YYNGEE. Trimming left V 5 bases short and J 5 bases short, with 19 bases between. In DNA form, the CDR3 reads TGTGCCAGCAGGCCTGGGACGGCGGGTGATACTGAAGCTTTCTTT. It encodes CASRPGTAGDTEAFF.

The V call is TRBV2, the J call TRBJ2-7; 8 bases map to TRBD1. Losses at the gene ends were 7 bases for V and 4 bases for J; bases not matched to a gene: 27. The CDR3 is 20 amino acids. Germline lookup yields CDR1 SNHLY and CDR2 FYNNEI. CDR3 DNA sequence: TGTGCCAGCATGCCCCGACAGGGGTCCCTCTTTGAATTAGGATTATACGAGCAGTACTTC. The encoded protein is CASMPRQGSLFELGLYEQYF.

The J gene is TRBJ2-3, the V gene TRBV2; 9 bases fit TRBD2. V trimming: 6 bases; J trimming: 1 base; junction bases outside the gene matches: 8. There are 16 residues in the CDR3. CDR1 SNHLY and CDR2 FYNNEI come from the germline V gene. CDR3 residues: CASRIAGAKGTDTQYF. Written as DNA, the CDR3 is TGTGCCAGCAGAATAGCGGGGGCCAAGGGCACAGATACGCAGTATTTT.

This clone was recorded once. J is TRBJ2-7 and V is TRBV12-5; 8 bases map to TRBD1. The V gene end was trimmed by 6 bases and the J gene end by 3 bases; junction bases not matched to a gene: 13. The germline CDR1 and CDR2 sequences are LGHNT and FRNRAP. The CDR3 is 16 residues long. The CDR3 sequence is CASGADIRDRNYEQYF. CDR3 nucleotide sequence: TGTGCTAGTGGGGCGGACATCCGGGACAGGAACTACGAGCAGTACTTC. Looking up the rest from reference TRBV12-5 and TRBJ2-7 gives the full variable domain: DARVTQTPRHKVTEMGQEVTMRCQPILGHNTVFWYRQTMMQGLELLAYFRNRAPLDDSGMPKDRFSAEMPDATLATLKIQPSEPRDSAVYFCASGADIRDRNYEQYFGPGTRLTVT.

The chain joins TRBV19 to TRBJ2-7; perhaps TRBD2 as D (7 bases). The CDR3 consists of 17 residues. Between the trimmed V and J ends, which lost 0 bases and 0 bases, there was a span of 15 bases. The V gene's germline CDR1 is LNHDA and CDR2 SQIVND (reference sequence). The CDR3 here is CASSIDHDRTSSYEQYF. The CDR3 DNA is TGTGCCAGTAGTATAGACCATGACAGGACTAGCTCCTACGAGCAGTACTTC.

This clone was recorded a few times. The chain joins TRBV19 to TRBJ1-2, with D hard to call. The CDR3 spans 12 residues. Germline V gene lookup returns CDR1 LNHDA and CDR2 SQIVND (reference sequence). The V and J ends lost 5 bases and 6 bases respectively, with 10 bases between them. The CDR3 DNA is TGTGCCAGTAGTCAAAGGGTTCATGGCTACACCTTC. Translating gives CASSQRVHGYTF.

This clone has a handful of counts. This chain links TRBV7-9 with TRBJ1-1; no clear D. The CDR3 totals 14 residues. Germline CDR1 reads SEHNR; CDR2 reads FQNEAQ (reference sequence). V was trimmed by 7 bases and J by 2 bases, leaving 14 bases between them. The DNA for the CDR3 is TGTGCCAGCATCCCTCGTCGGGAAAACACTGAAGCTTTCTTT. This translates into CASIPRRENTEAFF.

This chain uses TRBV7-6 with TRBJ2-7, with 10 nucleotides matching TRBD2. Trimming cost V 5 bases and J 7 bases; bases outside gene matches: 14. This CDR3 has 16 amino acids. Germline V gives CDR1 SGHVS, CDR2 FNYEAQ. The CDR3 bases are TGTGCCAGCAGCCCGCGGGGAGCGGGAGGGCCTGGGGAGCAGTACTTC. Protein product: CASSPRGAGGPGEQYF.

This chain links TRBV5-1 with TRBJ1-1; TRBD1 is a possible D gene (6 bases). The CDR3 sequence is 16 residues long. CDR1 and CDR2 (germline): SGHRS, YFSETQ. Between the trimmed V and J ends, which lost 0 bases and 7 bases, there was a span of 19 bases. CDR3 loop: CASSLATAVGGSEAFF. CDR3 bases: TGCGCCAGCAGCTTGGCTACGGCGGTAGGGGGGAGTGAAGCTTTCTTT.

This clone was recorded a few times. The chain has TRBV28 and TRBJ1-3; no clear D gene. The CDR3 consists of 14 residues. V was pared by 3 bases and J by 4 bases, with 10 bases between. Germline CDR1 and CDR2: MDHEN and SYDVKM. In DNA, the CDR3 is TGTGCCAGCAGTTTGGTTGAGTCAGGAAACACCATATATTTT. This translates into CASSLVESGNTIYF.

V is TRBV5-4 and J is TRBJ2-3; tentative D call: TRBD2 (5 bases). This CDR3 is built from 15 residues. Trimming removed 4 bases at V and 2 bases at J, with 14 bases between. The germline V gene has CDR1 SGHNT and CDR2 YYREEE (reference sequence). For the CDR3, the DNA is TGTGCCAGCAGCCCCAGGACTTCTTTCACAGATACGCAGTATTTT. As protein: CASSPRTSFTDTQYF.

The chain is built from TRBV15 and TRBJ1-5; no definite D call. The V gene lost 1 base and the J gene lost 0 bases, with 7 bases spanning the gap. CDR3 length: 15 amino acids. Germline values: CDR1 LNHNV, CDR2 YYDKDF (reference sequence). CDR3 amino acids: CATSRGGNSNQPQHF. The CDR3 DNA reads TGTGCCACCAGCAGAGGAGGGAATAGCAATCAGCCCCAGCATTTT.

This chain links TRBV2 with TRBJ2-3; 8 nucleotides match TRBD2. Germline trimming cut 6 bases from V and 1 base from J; bases unmatched to any gene: 3. The CDR3 is 14 amino acids. Germline CDR1 reads SNHLY; CDR2 reads FYNNEI. The CDR3 reads CASRPTSGTDTQYF. Written as DNA, the CDR3 is TGTGCCAGCAGGCCGACTAGCGGCACAGATACGCAGTATTTT.

This clone came up once. The chain carries TRBV10-3 and TRBJ2-5; 7 bases fit TRBD2. From germline, CDR1 is ENHRY and CDR2 SYGVKD. With 2 bases clipped from V and 5 bases from J, the junction kept 14 bases outside the gene matches. The CDR3 sequence is 17 residues long. The CDR3 region is CAISERLSGINVETQYF. The CDR3 bases are TGTGCCATCAGTGAGAGACTCAGCGGGATCAACGTTGAGACCCAGTACTTC.

This chain links TRBV11-1 with TRBJ2-7; D perhaps matches TRBD2 (6 bases). V lost 5 bases, J lost 3 bases, and 17 bases lay in between. The germline CDR1 and CDR2 sequences are SGHAT and FQDESV (reference sequence). The CDR3 loop spans 15 amino acids. DNA of the CDR3: TGTGCCAGCAGCCCCGAGGATAGCGGCTTCTACGAGCAGTACTTC. It yields the protein CASSPEDSGFYEQYF.

The sample holds one count of this clone. The genes are TRBV14 and TRBJ1-2; D remains ambiguous. This CDR3 has 15 amino acids. CDR1 SGHDN and CDR2 FVKESK come from the germline V gene. Trimming took 4 bases from V and 3 from J, leaving 15 bases between them. The DNA of the CDR3 is TGTGCCAGCAGCCCTTCCCTACGGACGGACTATGGCTACACCTTC. It encodes CASSPSLRTDYGYTF.

The chain joins TRBV13 to TRBJ1-1, with 7 bases lining up with TRBD1. J lost 7 bases, V lost 2 bases, and 7 bases had no gene match. CDR3 length: 14 amino acids. The germline V gene has CDR1 PRHDT and CDR2 FYEKMQ (reference sequence). Here the CDR3 DNA reads TGTGCCAGCAGCTTACAGGGGGGGCAGAGTGAAGCTTTCTTT. This gives the protein CASSLQGGQSEAFF.

CDR3 residues: CASSGDSYEQYF. In DNA form, the CDR3 reads TGTGCCAGCAGTGGGGACAGCTACGAGCAGTACTTC. The chain joins TRBV2 to TRBJ2-7, with 7 nucleotides matching TRBD1. The CDR3 has 12 amino acids. In germline, CDR1 is SNHLY, CDR2 FYNNEI. V lost 4 bases, J lost 3 bases, and 0 bases stayed unmatched.